The present entry profiles one TCR beta chain with its context. This sample is part of a study of control samples from healthy donors and cancer patients. Sequenced by immunoSEQ multiplex PCR; TCRdb stores in-frame clones only, minus some. The sample contains roughly 49,000 clones, around nine tenths of which appear only once. Germline CDR1 is MNHNS and CDR2 is SASEGT. The CDR3 consists of 17 residues. Trimming left V 4 bases short and J 1 base short, with 17 bases between. The specimen was PBMCs. The sequence was obtained from a young man with colorectal cancer. The chain employs TRBV6-1 and TRBJ2-4, with a possible D match to TRBD2 (7 bases). For the CDR3, the DNA is TGTGCCAGCAGTGTTCTCCTAGGGGGGGTTGCCAAAAACATTCAGTACTTC. This codes for CASSVLLGGVAKNIQYF.